What follows is one TCR beta chain and its context. Its antigen is not known. The data stem from a study of graft-versus-host responses after intestinal transplantation. Study information: Tacrolimus plus steroids were given to all recipients for approximately 3 years, preceded by anti-thymocyte globulin induction.

TCRdb keeps only in-frame clones here, not all; method: immunoSEQ multiplex PCR. The sample carries tens of thousands of clones, around three quarters recorded once. General study findings and limits: An association linked early post-transplant HvG declines with peak circulating GvH clone levels.

Intraepithelial and lamina propria lymphocytes were freed from processed graft tissue. There are 15 residues in the CDR3. After removal of 5 bases from V and 0 bases from J, the junction contained 4 bases not matched to a gene. Germline lookup yields CDR1 SGHAT and CDR2 FQDESV (reference sequence). This sample comprised ileum tissue, obtained 12 days after intestinal transplant. The rearrangement links TRBV11-1 to TRBJ2-1, with 7 bases aligning to TRBD1. The receptor was derived from a human patient who received an intestinal transplant, so some T cells may come from the graft donor. The CDR3, as DNA: TGTGCCAGCAGCCGTAACAGGGGCTCCTACAATGAGCAGTTCTTC. Translating it yields CASSRNRGSYNEQFF.